These 26 T cell receptor beta chains were all obtained from the same sample, sequenced in a study of tissue T cells after allogeneic stem cell transplantation. Generated by immunoSEQ multiplex PCR, the TCRdb table keeps only in-frame clones and is missing some. Of 15,000 to 20,000 clones listed, 70% are singletons. Sequencing was performed on spleen. Receptors originate from a female BALB/c mouse in good health. The MHC haplotype of the strain is H2-d.

For this clone: The genes are named according to mouse. The CDR3 goes on 1 residue after the read ends, and that part is filled in from the germline J gene. This chain joins TRBV1 and TRBJ1-6; TRBD1 aligns across 8 bases. TRBJ1-6 is filed as an ORF, its function uncertain. With V trimmed by 4 bases and J by 10 bases, 0 bases remained unmatched. The V gene's germline CDR1 is NSQYPW and CDR2 LRSPGD (reference sequence). The CDR3 runs to 12 residues. The sequenced CDR3 bases are TGCACCTGCAGTGGACAGGGGTCGCCCCTCTAC. It codes for CTCSGQGSPLY. The complete CDR3 reads CTCSGQGSPLYF.

Worth noting for this clone: Mouse names are used for the genes. Read coverage stops 1 residue before the CDR3 terminus; the germline J gene supplies the remainder. The chain has TRBV13-1 and TRBJ2-4, with D perhaps TRBD1 (5 bases). Trimming took off 2 bases at V and 8 bases at J, with 6 bases between the two ends. The CDR3 has 11 amino acids. Germline values: CDR1 NSHNY, CDR2 SYGAGN. The CDR3 sequence is CASSEDTTLYF. The sequenced part of the CDR3 DNA is TGTGCCAGCAGTGAGGACACCACCTTGTAC.

Remarks on this clone: Gene names are mouse gene names. Read sequence stops 1 residue before the CDR3 end, and the germline J gene provides the missing end. The chain employs TRBV31 and TRBJ1-3; 7 bases match TRBD1. Losses at the gene ends were 0 bases for V and 0 bases for J; bases not matched to a gene: 2. This CDR3 spans 15 amino acids. Germline lookup yields CDR1 GKSSPN and CDR2 SITVG. CDR3 in amino acids: CAWSLTGNSGNTLYF. Partial CDR3 DNA: TGTGCCTGGAGTCTGACAGGGAATTCTGGAAATACGCTCTAT.

Concerning this clone itself: Each gene name is a mouse one. Coverage ceases 1 residue before the CDR3 finishes, and the germline J gene fills in the end. The chain employs TRBV13-1 and TRBJ1-2; 8 nucleotides agree with TRBD1. CDR1 and CDR2 from the germline V gene are NSHNY and SYGAGN. The CDR3 consists of 14 residues. The trim removed 4 bases at V and 5 bases at J, leaving 7 bases unmatched. Incomplete CDR3 DNA: TGTGCCAGCAGTCCCGACAGGGGAAGATCCGACTACACC. Translated: CASSPDRGRSDYT. From start to end, the CDR3 is CASSPDRGRSDYTF.

Details on this clone: Gene names follow the mouse nomenclature. The read is 1 residue too short to cover the CDR3 end, so that end is filled in from the germline J gene. The chain is built from TRBV5 and TRBJ1-3, with 9 bases fitting TRBD1. There are 15 residues in the CDR3. Looked up from germline, CDR1 is LGHNA and CDR2 is YNLKQL (reference sequence). The J segment lost 3 bases and the V segment lost 1 base, leaving 1 base of the junction unmatched. CDR3: CASSQGTGVGNTLYF. The part of the CDR3 DNA that was read is TGTGCCAGCAGCCAAGGGACAGGGGTTGGAAATACGCTCTAT.

Details on this clone: Germline and genes: mouse. The read ends 1 residue before the CDR3 terminus; that terminus is restored from the germline J gene. This rearrangement joins TRBV1 to TRBJ1-2, with D possibly TRBD1 on 5 matching bases. The germline V gene has CDR1 NSQYPW and CDR2 LRSPGD (reference sequence). V was pared by 2 bases and J by 5 bases, with 12 bases between. The CDR3 covers 14 residues. The DNA read from the CDR3 is TGCACCTGCAGTGCAAGGGAGGGGAGGTCCGACTACACC. It codes for CTCSAREGRSDYT. The entire CDR3 reads CTCSAREGRSDYTF.

This clone has more than one count but fewer than ten. Gene names and germline match the mouse. The sequenced fragment ends 1 residue before the CDR3 boundary, so the rest is inferred from the germline J gene. This chain joins TRBV13-1 and TRBJ2-2; 12 bases match TRBD2. The J segment lost 1 base and the V segment lost 0 bases, leaving 7 bases of the junction unmatched. The CDR3 is made up of 19 amino acids. Germline V gives CDR1 NSHNY, CDR2 SYGAGN. The DNA read from the CDR3 is TGTGCCAGCAGTGATGGGTCCCGGGACTGGGGGGTAAACACCGGGCAGCTCTAC. This codes for CASSDGSRDWGVNTGQLY. The complete CDR3 protein is CASSDGSRDWGVNTGQLYF.

As to this clone: Here the gene names and germline are mouse. The read halts 1 residue ahead of the CDR3 end, with the missing end drawn from the germline J gene. The chain carries TRBV13-1 and TRBJ2-2; 10 nucleotides line up with TRBD2. Germline loops: CDR1 NSHNY, CDR2 SYGAGN. CDR3 size: 15 residues. Trimming at V came to 5 bases and at J to 4 bases, leaving 5 bases not matched to a gene. CDR3 DNA (partial): TGTGCCAGCAGAGACTGGGGGGTGGGCACCGGGCAGCTCTAC. Its translation: CASRDWGVGTGQLY. The entire CDR3 protein is CASRDWGVGTGQLYF.

On this clone: Genes and germline are mouse. The CDR3 end lies 1 residue beyond the end of the read and is filled in from the germline J gene. The identical CDR3 is also encoded by other nucleotide sequences in the sample. V usage is TRBV29 and J usage is TRBJ1-2; D is undetermined. The CDR3 consists of 13 residues. The V and J ends lost 4 bases and 0 bases respectively, with 6 bases between them. The germline V gene has CDR1 MSHET and CDR2 SYDVDS. This CDR3 reads CASSSGANSDYTF. The CDR3 bases that were read are TGTGCTAGCAGTTCCGGAGCAAACTCCGACTACACC.

Regarding this clone: Gene and germline names: mouse. Coverage ceases 1 residue before the CDR3 finishes, and the germline J gene fills in the end. The genes are TRBV29 and TRBJ2-7; 10 nucleotides align to TRBD1. Per the germline V gene, CDR1 is MSHET and CDR2 is SYDVDS. The CDR3 consists of 13 residues. The ends lost 4 bases at V and 5 bases at J; junction bases unmatched: 2. CDR3: CASSSGQGDEQYF. The covered CDR3 bases are TGTGCTAGCAGTTCAGGACAGGGGGATGAACAGTAC.

As to this clone: Gene names refer to mouse genes. The CDR3 goes on 1 residue after the read ends, and that part is filled in from the germline J gene. The rearrangement joins TRBV1 to TRBJ1-4, with 9 bases aligning to TRBD1. This CDR3 has 15 residues. J was trimmed by 7 bases and V by 4 bases; bases with no gene match: 7. The germline V gene encodes CDR1 NSQYPW and CDR2 LRSPGD (reference sequence). CDR3 DNA (partial): TGCACCTGCAGTGACGGGACAGGGATCGCCGAAAGATTATTT. Protein sequence: CTCSDGTGIAERLF. The CDR3 in full is CTCSDGTGIAERLFF.

Concerning this clone: Gene names are mouse gene names. The read finishes 1 residue shy of the CDR3 end, and the germline J gene is used to complete it. The J gene is TRBJ2-3, the V gene TRBV20; perhaps TRBD2 as D (5 bases). The CDR3 loop spans 12 amino acids. Germline values: CDR1 GFQATS, CDR2 STVNSAI. V was clipped by 1 base and J by 3 bases, with 5 bases between them. The CDR3 reads CGARAGAETLYF. The DNA read from the CDR3 is TGTGGTGCTAGGGCTGGGGCAGAAACGCTGTAT.

The count of this clone is one. Gene names and germline refer to mouse. Read sequence stops 1 residue before the CDR3 end, and the germline J gene provides the missing end. The chain joins TRBV13-1 to TRBJ2-5; tentative D call: TRBD2 (7 bases). The CDR3 consists of 14 residues. Per the germline V gene, CDR1 is NSHNY and CDR2 is SYGAGN. The V end was cut by 3 bases, the J end by 4 bases, with 12 bases between. CDR3 amino acids: CASSGGGPEDTQYF. Partial CDR3 DNA: TGTGCCAGCAGTGGTGGGGGGCCCGAAGACACCCAGTAC.

Remarks on this clone: Gene names are mouse gene names. The sequence runs out 1 residue before the end of the CDR3; the remainder is reconstructed from the germline J gene. The gene calls are TRBV3 and TRBJ2-5; 9 bases are shared with TRBD1. With V trimmed by 5 bases and J by 4 bases, 1 base remained unmatched. CDR1 SNHLY and CDR2 FYNGKV come from the germline V gene (reference sequence). The CDR3 totals 13 residues. CDR3 in amino acids: CASSRDREDTQYF. The sequenced CDR3 bases are TGTGCCAGCAGCCGGGACAGGGAAGACACCCAGTAC.

Comment on this clone: Gene names refer to mouse genes. The observed sequence ends 1 residue before the CDR3 terminus, with the missing tail filled in from the germline J gene. V and J are TRBV19 and TRBJ2-2, with a possible D match to TRBD1 (5 bases). Trimming took 6 bases from V and 0 from J, leaving 9 bases between them. This CDR3 has 14 amino acids. Germline V gives CDR1 FNHDT, CDR2 SITEND (reference sequence). The CDR3 sequence: CASKTGANTGQLYF. The CDR3 bases that were read are TGTGCCAGCAAAACAGGAGCAAACACCGGGCAGCTCTAC.

With regard to this clone: Each gene name is a mouse one. The DNA ends 1 residue before the CDR3 does, and the rest of the CDR3 is filled in from the germline J gene. The chain combines TRBV4 with TRBJ1-4, with 7 nucleotides matching TRBD1. With V trimmed by 8 bases and J by 3 bases, 3 bases remained unmatched. Germline V gene sequence: CDR1 LGHDT, CDR2 YNNKQL (reference sequence). The CDR3 extends over 13 amino acids. The chain's CDR3 is CASCRGANERLFF. The covered CDR3 bases are TGTGCCAGCTGCAGGGGGGCCAACGAAAGATTATTT.

Remarks on this clone: Gene names follow the mouse nomenclature. The read halts 1 residue ahead of the CDR3 end, with the missing end drawn from the germline J gene. V is TRBV19 and J is TRBJ1-4, with 11 bases matching TRBD1. V dropped 4 bases and J dropped 3; count of bases not matched to a gene: 2. Germline lookup yields CDR1 FNHDT and CDR2 SITEND (reference sequence). CDR3 length: 15 residues. CDR3 bases read: TGTGCCAGCAGTCCGGGACAGGGGGCCAACGAAAGATTATTT. Protein sequence: CASSPGQGANERLF. The whole CDR3 sequence is CASSPGQGANERLFF.

In regard to this clone: Gene names follow the mouse nomenclature. The read ends 1 residue early relative to the CDR3; the germline J gene fills the gap. This chain links TRBV16 with TRBJ2-2; D call uncertain. In germline, CDR1 is SGHSA, CDR2 FRNQAP. The germline V and J ends were trimmed by 0 bases and 0 bases, with 5 bases remaining between them. The CDR3 length is 15 residues. The CDR3 here is CASSLEPANTGQLYF. The sequenced CDR3 bases are TGTGCAAGCAGCTTAGAGCCAGCAAACACCGGGCAGCTCTAC. The full variable domain, in which reference TRBV16 and TRBJ2-2 provide the parts outside the CDR3, is NAGVIQTPRHKVTGKGQEATLWCEPISGHSAVFWYRQTIVQGLEFLTYFRNQAPIDDSGMPKERFSAQMPNQSHSTLKIQSTQPQDSAVYLCASSLEPANTGQLYFGEGSKLTVL.

About this clone itself: Germline and genes: mouse. The DNA ends 1 residue before the CDR3 does, and the rest of the CDR3 is filled in from the germline J gene. J is TRBJ1-2 and V is TRBV2; D not certain. Germline CDR1 and CDR2: LGHNA and YSYQKL. V lost 4 bases to trimming and J lost 0 bases, with 9 bases between them. CDR3 size: 14 residues. Partial CDR3 DNA: TGTGCCAGCAGCCTAACTCAAGCAAACTCCGACTACACC. Translating it yields CASSLTQANSDYT. The whole CDR3 is CASSLTQANSDYTF.

Regarding this clone: Gene names and germline match the mouse. The read ends 1 residue early relative to the CDR3; the germline J gene fills the gap. This sequence joins TRBV31 and TRBJ1-3; D is possibly TRBD1 (6 bases). Per germline, CDR1 GKSSPN and CDR2 SITVG. V shed 0 bases and J shed 0 bases, with 12 bases lying between them. This CDR3 contains 16 residues. CDR3: CAWSLGDTHSGNTLYF. CDR3 DNA, as far as it was read: TGTGCCTGGAGTCTAGGGGACACCCATTCTGGAAATACGCTCTAT.

As regards this clone: Gene and germline names: mouse. The read terminates 1 residue before the CDR3 end, so the remaining end is supplied by the germline J gene. The chain employs TRBV13-2 and TRBJ1-6; D is possibly TRBD1 (5 bases). TRBJ1-6 is an open reading frame whose function is uncertain. V was clipped by 3 bases and J by 7 bases, with 11 bases between them. The CDR3 contains 14 residues. Germline V gene data show CDR1 as NNHNN and CDR2 as SYGAGS (reference sequence). CDR3 bases read: TGTGCCAGCGGTGCCCGGGACCAAAATTCGCCCCTCTAC. This codes for CASGARDQNSPLY. The entire CDR3 reads CASGARDQNSPLYF.

This clone was seen only a few times. Mouse names are used for the genes. The CDR3 end is not reached by the read, which stops 1 residue before it; the germline J gene fills it in. This chain connects TRBV4 to TRBJ2-7, with TRBD2 matching over 11 bases. The CDR3 runs 14 residues. Germline V gene sequence: CDR1 LGHDT, CDR2 YNNKQL (reference sequence). The junction had 6 bases not matched to a gene; V was cut back by 5 bases and J by 6 bases. The covered CDR3 bases are TGTGCCAGCAGCACACTGGGGGGGCGTTTTGAACAGTAC. Protein: CASSTLGGRFEQY. The whole CDR3 region reads CASSTLGGRFEQYF.

Regarding this clone: Germline and genes: mouse. Coverage ceases 1 residue before the CDR3 finishes, and the germline J gene fills in the end. The chain employs TRBV13-2 and TRBJ2-4, with no clear D. This CDR3 is built from 15 residues. The germline V gene encodes CDR1 NNHNN and CDR2 SYGAGS (reference sequence). Trimming took 0 bases from V and 0 from J, leaving 8 bases between them. The CDR3 region is CASGDGWASQNTLYF. The sequenced part of the CDR3 DNA is TGTGCCAGCGGTGATGGTTGGGCTAGTCAAAACACCTTGTAC.

This clone appeared a single time. The germline and genes are mouse ones. The sequence runs out 1 residue before the end of the CDR3; the remainder is reconstructed from the germline J gene. The genes are TRBV4 and TRBJ2-4, with D possibly being TRBD2 (7 bases). The length of the CDR3 is 13 residues. Trimming removed 5 bases at V and 7 bases at J, with 13 bases between. Germline-derived CDR1 and CDR2 are LGHDT and YNNKQL (reference sequence). The CDR3 loop reads CASSPGGADTLYF. CDR3 bases read: TGTGCCAGCAGCCCGGGGGGCGCGGACACCTTGTAC. The complete variable domain, with remaining parts taken from reference TRBV4 and TRBJ2-4, reads ETAVFQTPNYHVTQVGNEVSFNCKQTLGHDTMYWYKQDSKKLLKIMFSYNNKQLIVNETVPRRFSPQSSDKAHLNLRIKSVEPEDSAVYLCASSPGGADTLYFGAGTRLSVL.

With respect to this clone: Germline and genes here are mouse. The read terminates 1 residue before the CDR3 end, so the remaining end is supplied by the germline J gene. This chain uses TRBV5 with TRBJ2-5; tentatively, D is TRBD1 (7 bases). V was pared by 4 bases and J by 0 bases, with 14 bases between. The CDR3 is made up of 16 amino acids. Germline assignment: CDR1 LGHNA and CDR2 YNLKQL (reference sequence). The CDR3 DNA, read in part, is TGTGCCAGCAGCCCCCGCAGGGGGGATAACCAAGACACCCAGTAC. The encoded protein is CASSPRRGDNQDTQY. The whole CDR3 region reads CASSPRRGDNQDTQYF.

As regards this clone: The gene symbols are mouse symbols. Read coverage stops 1 residue before the CDR3 terminus; the germline J gene supplies the remainder. The chain uses TRBV19 and TRBJ2-7; perhaps TRBD1 as D (6 bases). The CDR3 runs 13 residues. Per the germline V gene, CDR1 is FNHDT and CDR2 is SITEND (reference sequence). Trimming stripped 2 bases from V and 0 bases from J, with 6 bases between. The CDR3 here is CASSMDSSYEQYF. The DNA read from the CDR3 is TGTGCCAGCAGTATGGACAGCTCCTATGAACAGTAC.